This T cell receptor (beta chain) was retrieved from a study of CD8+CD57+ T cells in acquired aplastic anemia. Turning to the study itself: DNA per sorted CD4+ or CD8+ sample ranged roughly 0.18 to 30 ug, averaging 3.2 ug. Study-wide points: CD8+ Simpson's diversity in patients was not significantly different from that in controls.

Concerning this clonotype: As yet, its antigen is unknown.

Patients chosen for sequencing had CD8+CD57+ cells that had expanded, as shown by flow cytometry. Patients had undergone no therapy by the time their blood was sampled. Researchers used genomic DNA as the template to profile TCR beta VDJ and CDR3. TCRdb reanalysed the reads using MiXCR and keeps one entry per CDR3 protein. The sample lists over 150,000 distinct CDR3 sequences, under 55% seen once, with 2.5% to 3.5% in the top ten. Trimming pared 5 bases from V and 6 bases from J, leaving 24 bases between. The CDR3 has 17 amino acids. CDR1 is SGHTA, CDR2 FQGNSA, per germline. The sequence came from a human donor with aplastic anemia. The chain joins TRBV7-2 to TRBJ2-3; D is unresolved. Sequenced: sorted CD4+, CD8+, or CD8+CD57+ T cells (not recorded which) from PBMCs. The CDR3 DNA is TGTGCCAGCAGCAAAACCAGGCTCAGGACCTCCCAGGATACGCAGTATTTT. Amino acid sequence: CASSKTRLRTSQDTQYF.